This TCR beta chain was sequenced in a study of blood T cell repertoires in COVID-19. The CDR3 is made up of 14 amino acids. The V gene lost 1 base and the J gene lost 2 bases, with 8 bases spanning the gap. Germline lookup yields CDR1 MNHNS and CDR2 SASEGT. All enrollees were roughly 18 to 89 years old and from under 25 US areas. Assay used: immunoSEQ multiplex PCR; TCRdb lists only in-frame clones, some missing. The data hold 150,000 to 200,000 clones, with around 82% observed a single time. V is TRBV6-1 and J is TRBJ1-2; D might be TRBD1 (5 bases). The receptor was isolated from a man between 60 and 70 years old who had recovered from COVID-19. The material sequenced was PBMCs or T cells enriched from blood (not recorded which). CDR3: CASSEGGVNYGYTF. CDR3 DNA: TGTGCCAGCAGTGAAGGGGGGGTCAACTATGGCTACACCTTC.